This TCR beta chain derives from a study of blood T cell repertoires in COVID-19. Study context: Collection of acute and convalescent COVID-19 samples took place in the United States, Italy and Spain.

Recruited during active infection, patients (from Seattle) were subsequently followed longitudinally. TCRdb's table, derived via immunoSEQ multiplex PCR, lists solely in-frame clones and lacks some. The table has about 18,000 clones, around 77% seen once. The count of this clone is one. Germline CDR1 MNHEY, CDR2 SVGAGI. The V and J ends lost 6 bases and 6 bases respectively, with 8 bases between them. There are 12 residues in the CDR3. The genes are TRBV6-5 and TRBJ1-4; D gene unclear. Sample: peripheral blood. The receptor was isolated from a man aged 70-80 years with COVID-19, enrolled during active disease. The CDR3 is CASRAPDEKLFF. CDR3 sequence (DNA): TGTGCCAGCAGGGCCCCTGATGAAAAACTGTTTTTT.